The sequence of this TCR beta chain was determined in a study of blood T cell repertoires in COVID-19. Background on the study: Samples came from the United States, Italy and Spain, spanning acute and convalescent COVID-19.

Trimming cost V 1 base and J 6 bases; bases outside gene matches: 6. CDR1 is SEHNR, CDR2 FQNEAQ, per germline (reference sequence). This CDR3 has 16 residues. Per the original data handling: Amplification of reference gene primers provided the estimated nucleated cell counts. Sequencing used immunoSEQ multiplex PCR; TCRdb keeps in-frame clones, though not all of them. That table gives V, J and clone size, and the DNA gave D and trimming. The table has 100,000 to 150,000 clones, 65% to 85% seen once; the top ten hold 5.5% to 6%. The sequence was collected from a man of 80 years or more with active or convalescent COVID-19. The chain employs TRBV7-9 and TRBJ2-5; TRBD2 matches 12 bases. The material sequenced was peripheral blood. In DNA, the CDR3 is TGTGCCAGCAGCTTAGGCCGGACTAGCGGGGTACAGACCCAGTACTTC. This codes for CASSLGRTSGVQTQYF.